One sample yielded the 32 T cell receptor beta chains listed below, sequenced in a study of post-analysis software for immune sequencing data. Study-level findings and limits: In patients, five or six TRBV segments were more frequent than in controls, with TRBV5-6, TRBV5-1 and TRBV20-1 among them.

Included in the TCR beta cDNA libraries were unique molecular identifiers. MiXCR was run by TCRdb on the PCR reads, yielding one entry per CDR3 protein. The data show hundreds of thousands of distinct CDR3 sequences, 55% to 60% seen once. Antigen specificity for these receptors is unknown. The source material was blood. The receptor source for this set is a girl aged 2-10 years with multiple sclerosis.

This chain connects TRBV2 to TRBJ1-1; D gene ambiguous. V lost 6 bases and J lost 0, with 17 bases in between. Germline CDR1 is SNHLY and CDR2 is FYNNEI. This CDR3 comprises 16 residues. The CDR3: CASSPWEARMNTEAFF. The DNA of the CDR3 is TGTGCCAGCAGCCCCTGGGAGGCCCGCATGAACACTGAAGCTTTCTTT.

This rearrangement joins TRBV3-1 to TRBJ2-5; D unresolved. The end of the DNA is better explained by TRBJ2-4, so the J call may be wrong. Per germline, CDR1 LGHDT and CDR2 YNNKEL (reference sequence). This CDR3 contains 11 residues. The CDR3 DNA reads TGTGCCAGCAGCCAAGCGGGCATTCAGTACTTC. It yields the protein CASSQAGIQYF.

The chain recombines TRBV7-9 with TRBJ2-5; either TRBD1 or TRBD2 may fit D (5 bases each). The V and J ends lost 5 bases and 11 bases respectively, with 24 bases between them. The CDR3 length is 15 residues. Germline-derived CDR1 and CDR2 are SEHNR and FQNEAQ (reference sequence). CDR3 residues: CASSPADSGIGEQYF. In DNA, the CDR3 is TGTGCCAGCAGCCCGGCAGACTCGGGGATAGGGGAGCAGTACTTC. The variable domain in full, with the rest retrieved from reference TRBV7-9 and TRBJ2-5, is DTGVSQNPRHKITKRGQNVTFRCDPISEHNRLYWYRQTLGQGPEFLTYFQNEAQLEKSRLLSDRFSAERPKGSFSTLEIQRTEQGDSAMYLCASSPADSGIGEQYFGPGTRLLVL.

CDR3 protein: CASSFVRVYEQYF. CDR3 bases: TGTGCCAGCAGTTTCGTAAGGGTCTACGAGCAGTACTTC. The chain employs TRBV6-2 or TRBV6-3 and TRBJ2-5; the D is unclear. Judging by the DNA end, TRBJ2-7 fits better; the J call may be wrong. Germline CDR1 MNHEY, CDR2 SVGEGT. The length of the CDR3 is 13 residues.

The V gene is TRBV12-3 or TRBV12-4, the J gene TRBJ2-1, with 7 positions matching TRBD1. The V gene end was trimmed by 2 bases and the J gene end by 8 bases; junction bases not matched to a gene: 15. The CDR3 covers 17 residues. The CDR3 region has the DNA TGTGCCAGCAGTTTATTCTTTATCAGGGGGAGAAGGGATGAGCAGTTCTTC. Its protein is CASSLFFIRGRRDEQFF.

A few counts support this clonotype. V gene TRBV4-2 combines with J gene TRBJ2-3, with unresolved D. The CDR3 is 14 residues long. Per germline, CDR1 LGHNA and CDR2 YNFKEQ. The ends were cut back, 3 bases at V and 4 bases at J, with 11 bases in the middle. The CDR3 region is CASSHENSPDTQYF. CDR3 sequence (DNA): TGTGCCAGCAGCCATGAGAATAGTCCAGATACGCAGTATTTT.

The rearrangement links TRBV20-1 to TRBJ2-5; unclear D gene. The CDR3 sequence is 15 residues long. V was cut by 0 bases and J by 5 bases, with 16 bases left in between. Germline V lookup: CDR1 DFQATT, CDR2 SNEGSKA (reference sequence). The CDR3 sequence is CSAREGRVIRETQYF. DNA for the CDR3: TGCAGTGCTAGAGAAGGGCGCGTAATCCGGGAGACCCAGTACTTC.

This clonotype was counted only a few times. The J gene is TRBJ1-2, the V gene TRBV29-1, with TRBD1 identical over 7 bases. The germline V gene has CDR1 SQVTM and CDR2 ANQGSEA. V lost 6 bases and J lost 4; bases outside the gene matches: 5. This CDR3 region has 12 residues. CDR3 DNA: TGCAGCGTGTTGGACAGGACCTATGGCTACACCTTC. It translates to CSVLDRTYGYTF.

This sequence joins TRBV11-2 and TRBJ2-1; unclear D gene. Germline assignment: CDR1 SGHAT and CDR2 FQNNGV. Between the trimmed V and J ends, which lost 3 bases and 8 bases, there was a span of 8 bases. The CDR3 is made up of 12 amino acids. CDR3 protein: CASSFFSDEQFF. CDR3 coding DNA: TGTGCCAGCAGCTTTTTTTCGGATGAGCAGTTCTTC.

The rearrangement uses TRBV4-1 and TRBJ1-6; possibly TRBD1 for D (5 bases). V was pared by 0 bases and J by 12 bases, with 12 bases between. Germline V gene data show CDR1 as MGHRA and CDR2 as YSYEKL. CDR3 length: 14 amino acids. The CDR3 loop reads CASSQDPGGRPLHF. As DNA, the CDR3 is TGCGCCAGCAGCCAAGATCCGGGGGGGAGACCCCTCCACTTT.

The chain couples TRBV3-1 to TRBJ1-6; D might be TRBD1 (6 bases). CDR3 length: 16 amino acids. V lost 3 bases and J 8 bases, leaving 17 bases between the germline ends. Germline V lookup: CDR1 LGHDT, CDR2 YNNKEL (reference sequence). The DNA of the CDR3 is TGTGCCAGCAGCCATTCCCGGGGGCCCCGAGATTCACCCCTCCACTTT. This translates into CASSHSRGPRDSPLHF.

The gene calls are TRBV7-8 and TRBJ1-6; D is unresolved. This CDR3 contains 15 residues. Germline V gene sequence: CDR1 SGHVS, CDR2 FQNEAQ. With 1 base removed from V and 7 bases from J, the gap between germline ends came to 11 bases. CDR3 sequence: CASSLERQENSPLHF. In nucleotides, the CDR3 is TGTGCCAGCAGCTTAGAGCGCCAGGAGAATTCACCCCTCCACTTT. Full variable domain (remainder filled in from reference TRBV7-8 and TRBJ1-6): GAGVSQSPRYKVAKRGQDVALRCDPISGHVSLFWYQQALGQGPEFLTYFQNEAQLDKSGLPSDRFFAERPEGSVSTLKIQRTQQEDSAVYLCASSLERQENSPLHFGNGTRLTVT.

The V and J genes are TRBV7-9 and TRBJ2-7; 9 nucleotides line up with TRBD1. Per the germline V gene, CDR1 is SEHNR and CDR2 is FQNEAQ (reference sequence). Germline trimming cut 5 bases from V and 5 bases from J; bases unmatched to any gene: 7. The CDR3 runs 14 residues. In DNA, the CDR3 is TGTGCCAGCAGCCCGACAGGGGGTATGGACGAGCAGTACTTC. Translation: CASSPTGGMDEQYF.

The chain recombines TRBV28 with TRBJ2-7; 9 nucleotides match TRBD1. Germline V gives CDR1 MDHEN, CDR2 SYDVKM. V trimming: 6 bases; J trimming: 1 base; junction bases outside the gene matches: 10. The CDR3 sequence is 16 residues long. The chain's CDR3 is CASRGAGTGLSYEQYF. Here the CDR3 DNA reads TGTGCCAGCAGGGGAGCTGGGACAGGGCTATCCTACGAGCAGTACTTC.

CDR3 residues: CSVEDWSGGKYTQYF. In DNA, the CDR3 is TGCAGCGTTGAAGATTGGAGCGGGGGGAAATATACGCAGTATTTT. The genes are TRBV29-1 and TRBJ2-3, with TRBD2 matching 9 bases. V was pared by 0 bases and J by 7 bases, with 8 bases of the junction left unmatched. CDR3 length: 15 amino acids. Germline loops: CDR1 SQVTM, CDR2 ANQGSEA.

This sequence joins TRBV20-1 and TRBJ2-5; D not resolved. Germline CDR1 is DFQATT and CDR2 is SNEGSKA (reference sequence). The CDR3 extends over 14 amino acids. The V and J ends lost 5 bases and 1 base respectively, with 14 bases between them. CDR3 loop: CSASRRPRQETQYF. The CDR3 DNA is TGCAGTGCTTCACGACGCCCACGCCAAGAGACCCAGTACTTC.

CDR3 amino acids: CASSLGGTGGTEETQYF. CDR3 bases: TGTGCCAGCAGCTTAGGTGGGACAGGGGGTACGGAAGAGACCCAGTACTTC. The rearrangement joins TRBV7-2 to TRBJ2-5; 11 bases align to TRBD1. CDR1 and CDR2 (germline): SGHTA, FQGNSA. The CDR3 is 17 amino acids. V trimming: 1 base; J trimming: 3 bases; junction bases outside the gene matches: 7.

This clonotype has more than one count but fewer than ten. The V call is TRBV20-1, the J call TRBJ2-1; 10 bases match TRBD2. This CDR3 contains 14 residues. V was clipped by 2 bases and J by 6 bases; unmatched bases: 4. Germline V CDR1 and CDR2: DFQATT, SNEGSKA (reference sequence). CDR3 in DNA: TGCAGTGCTAGATTAGCGGGAGGAGGCAATGAGCAGTTCTTC. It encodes CSARLAGGGNEQFF.

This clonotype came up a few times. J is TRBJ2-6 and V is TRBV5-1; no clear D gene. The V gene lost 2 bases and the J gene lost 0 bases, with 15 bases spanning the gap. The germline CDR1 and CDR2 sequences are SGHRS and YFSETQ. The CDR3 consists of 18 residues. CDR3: CASSLHSDFLSGANVLTF. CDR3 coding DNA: TGCGCCAGCAGCTTACACAGTGACTTCCTCTCTGGGGCCAACGTCCTGACTTTC. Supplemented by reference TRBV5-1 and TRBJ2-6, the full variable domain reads KAGVTQTPRYLIKTRGQQVTLSCSPISGHRSVSWYQQTPGQGLQFLFEYFSETQRNKGNFPGRFSGRQFSNSRSEMNVSTLELGDSALYLCASSLHSDFLSGANVLTFGAGSRLTVL.

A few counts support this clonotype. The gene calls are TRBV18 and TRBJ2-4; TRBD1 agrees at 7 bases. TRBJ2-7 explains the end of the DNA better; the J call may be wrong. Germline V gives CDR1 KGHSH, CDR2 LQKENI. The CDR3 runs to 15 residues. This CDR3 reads CASSPSSRQGYEQYF. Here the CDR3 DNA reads TGTGCCAGCTCACCTTCATCAAGACAGGGTTACGAGCAGTACTTC.

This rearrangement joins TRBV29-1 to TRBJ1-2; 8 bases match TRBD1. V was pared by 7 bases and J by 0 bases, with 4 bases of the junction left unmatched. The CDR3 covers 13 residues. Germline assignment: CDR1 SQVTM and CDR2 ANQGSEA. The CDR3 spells CSGGTGPNYGYTF. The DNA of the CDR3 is TGCAGCGGGGGGACAGGACCTAACTATGGCTACACCTTC.

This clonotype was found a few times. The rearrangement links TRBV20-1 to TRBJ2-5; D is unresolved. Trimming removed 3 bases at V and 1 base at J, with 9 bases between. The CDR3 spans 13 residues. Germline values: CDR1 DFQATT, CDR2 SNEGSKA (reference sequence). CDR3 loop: CSASVVSQETQYF. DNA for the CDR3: TGCAGTGCTAGCGTCGTCAGCCAAGAGACCCAGTACTTC.

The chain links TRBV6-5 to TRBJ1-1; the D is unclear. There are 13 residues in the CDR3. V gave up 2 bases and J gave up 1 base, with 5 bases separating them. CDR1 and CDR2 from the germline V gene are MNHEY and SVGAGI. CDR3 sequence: CASSYMGNTEAFF. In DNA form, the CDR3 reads TGTGCCAGCAGTTACATGGGGAACACTGAAGCTTTCTTT.

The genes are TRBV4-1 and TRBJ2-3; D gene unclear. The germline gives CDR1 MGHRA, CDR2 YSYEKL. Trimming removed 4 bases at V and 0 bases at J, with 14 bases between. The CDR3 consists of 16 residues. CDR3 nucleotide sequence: TGCGCCAGCAGCCCAGGTGCCGACACCAGCACAGATACGCAGTATTTT. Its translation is CASSPGADTSTDTQYF.

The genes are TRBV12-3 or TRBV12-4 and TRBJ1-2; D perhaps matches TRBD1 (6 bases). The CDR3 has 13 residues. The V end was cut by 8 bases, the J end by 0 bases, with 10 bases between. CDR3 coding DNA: TGTGCCAGCCAGGGGCCGCCTAACTATGGCTACACCTTC. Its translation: CASQGPPNYGYTF.

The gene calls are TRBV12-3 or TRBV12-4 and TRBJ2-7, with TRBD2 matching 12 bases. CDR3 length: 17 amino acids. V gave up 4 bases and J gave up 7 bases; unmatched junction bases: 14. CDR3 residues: CASSSRTSGEAYNEQYF. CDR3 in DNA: TGTGCCAGCAGTTCCCGGACTAGCGGGGAGGCCTACAATGAGCAGTACTTC.

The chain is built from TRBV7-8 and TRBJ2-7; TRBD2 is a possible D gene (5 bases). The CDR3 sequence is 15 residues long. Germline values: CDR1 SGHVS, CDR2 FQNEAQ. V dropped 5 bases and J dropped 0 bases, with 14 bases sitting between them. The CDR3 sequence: CASSPRRGSSYEQYF. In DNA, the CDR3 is TGTGCCAGCAGCCCCCGGCGAGGGAGCTCCTACGAGCAGTACTTC.

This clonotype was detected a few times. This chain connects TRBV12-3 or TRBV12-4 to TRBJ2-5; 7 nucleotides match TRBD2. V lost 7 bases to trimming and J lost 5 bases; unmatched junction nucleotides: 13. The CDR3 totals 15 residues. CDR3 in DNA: TGTGCCAGCATCTTCCGGGGGGAGGCAGGGGAGACCCAGTACTTC. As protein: CASIFRGEAGETQYF.

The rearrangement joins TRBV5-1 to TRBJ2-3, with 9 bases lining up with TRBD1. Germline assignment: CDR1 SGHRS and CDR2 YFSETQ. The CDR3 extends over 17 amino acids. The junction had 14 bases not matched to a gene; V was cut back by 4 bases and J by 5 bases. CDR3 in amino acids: CASSTPPGQGRGDTQYF. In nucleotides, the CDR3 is TGCGCCAGCAGCACACCTCCGGGACAGGGACGGGGAGATACGCAGTATTTT.

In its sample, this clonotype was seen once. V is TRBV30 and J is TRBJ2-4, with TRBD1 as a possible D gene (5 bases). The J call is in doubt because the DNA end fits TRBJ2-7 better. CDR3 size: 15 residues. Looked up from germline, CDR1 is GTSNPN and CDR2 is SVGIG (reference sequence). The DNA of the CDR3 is TGTGCCTGGATGCCCCATTTTGACAGCCCCTACGAGCAGTACTTC. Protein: CAWMPHFDSPYEQYF.

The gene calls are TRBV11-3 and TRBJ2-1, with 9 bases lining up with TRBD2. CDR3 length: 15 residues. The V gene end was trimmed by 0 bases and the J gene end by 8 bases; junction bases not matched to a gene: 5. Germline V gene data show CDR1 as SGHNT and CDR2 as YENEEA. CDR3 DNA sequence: TGTGCCAGCAGCTTAGATGGGCGGGAGGGATATGAGCAGTTCTTC. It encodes CASSLDGREGYEQFF.

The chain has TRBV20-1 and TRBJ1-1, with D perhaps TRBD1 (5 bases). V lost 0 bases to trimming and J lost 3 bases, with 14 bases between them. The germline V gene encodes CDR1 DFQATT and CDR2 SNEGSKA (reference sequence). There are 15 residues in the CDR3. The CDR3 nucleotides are TGCAGTGCTAGAGATCTGGGGCCTGTGGACACTGAAGCTTTCTTT. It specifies CSARDLGPVDTEAFF.